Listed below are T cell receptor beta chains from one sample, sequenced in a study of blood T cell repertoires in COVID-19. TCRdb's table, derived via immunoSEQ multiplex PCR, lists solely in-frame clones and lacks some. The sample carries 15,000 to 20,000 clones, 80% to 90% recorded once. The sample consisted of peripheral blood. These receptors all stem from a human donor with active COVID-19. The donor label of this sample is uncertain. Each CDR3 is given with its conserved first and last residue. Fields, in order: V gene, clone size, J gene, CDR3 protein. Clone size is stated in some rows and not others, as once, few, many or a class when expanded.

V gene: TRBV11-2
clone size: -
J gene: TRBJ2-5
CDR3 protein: CASSPGTGQETQYF

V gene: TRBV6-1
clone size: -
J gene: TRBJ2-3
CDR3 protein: CASSEARLDRNRPSTDTQYF

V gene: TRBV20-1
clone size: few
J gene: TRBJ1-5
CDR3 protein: CSASPGYANQPQHF

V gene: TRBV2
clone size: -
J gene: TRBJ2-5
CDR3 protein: CASRKTYLTSPLQTQYF

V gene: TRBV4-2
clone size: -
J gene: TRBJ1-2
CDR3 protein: CASSHPPGQGTSGYTF

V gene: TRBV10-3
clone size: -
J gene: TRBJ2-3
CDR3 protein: CATQAGGASDTQYF

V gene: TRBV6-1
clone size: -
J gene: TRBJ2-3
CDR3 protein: CASSEGLVAHTQYF

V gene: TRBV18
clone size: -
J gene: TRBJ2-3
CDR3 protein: CASSPSGSDTQYF

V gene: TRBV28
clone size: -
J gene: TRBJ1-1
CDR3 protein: CASSAGLLNTEAFF

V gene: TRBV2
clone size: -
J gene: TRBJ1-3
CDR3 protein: CASSESKGLLSGNTIYF

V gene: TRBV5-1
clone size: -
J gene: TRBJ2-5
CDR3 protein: CASSPAGSPGETQYF

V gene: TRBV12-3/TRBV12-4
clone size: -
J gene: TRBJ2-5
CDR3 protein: CASSFGETQYF

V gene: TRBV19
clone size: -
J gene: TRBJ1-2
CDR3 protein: CASSSGQPSFLHYGYTF

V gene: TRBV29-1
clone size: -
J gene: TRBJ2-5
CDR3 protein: CSVDGGVLAQYF

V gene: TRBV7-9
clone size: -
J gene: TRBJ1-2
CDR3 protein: CASSFGQAYGYTF

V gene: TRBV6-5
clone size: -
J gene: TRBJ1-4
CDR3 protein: CASSPRRGTNEKLFF

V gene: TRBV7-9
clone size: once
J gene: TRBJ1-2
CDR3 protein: CASSLVGRPNYGYTF

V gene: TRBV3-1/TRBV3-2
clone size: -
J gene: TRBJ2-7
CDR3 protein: CASSQDPGEQYF

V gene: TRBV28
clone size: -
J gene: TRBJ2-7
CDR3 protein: CASSSGGNFYEQYF

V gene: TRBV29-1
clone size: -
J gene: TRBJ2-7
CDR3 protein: CSVTGQIYEQYF

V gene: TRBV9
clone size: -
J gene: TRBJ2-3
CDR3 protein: CASSSSDGGNTQYF

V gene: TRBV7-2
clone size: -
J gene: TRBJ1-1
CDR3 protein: CASSSDRGISAFF

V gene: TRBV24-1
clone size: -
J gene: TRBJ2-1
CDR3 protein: CATSATGVVNEQFF

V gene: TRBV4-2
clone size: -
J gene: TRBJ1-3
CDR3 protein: CASSHTLGDRGRGRGNTIYF

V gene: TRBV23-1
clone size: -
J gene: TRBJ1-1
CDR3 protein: CASSRPGQGTKVNTEAFF

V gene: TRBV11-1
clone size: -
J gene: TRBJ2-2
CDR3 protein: CASSRQTGISGELFF

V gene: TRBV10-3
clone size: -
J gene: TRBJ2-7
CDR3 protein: CAISARGQDEQYF

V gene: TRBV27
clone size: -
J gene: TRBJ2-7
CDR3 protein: CACRSGTGSLEQYF

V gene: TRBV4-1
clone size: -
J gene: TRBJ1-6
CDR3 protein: CASSQEWGDKHSPLHF